This T cell receptor (beta chain) appears in the sequencing data of a study of OX40 agonist ivuxolimab in advanced cancers. Background on the study: A mean age of approximately 60 years, range roughly 20 to 79, was recorded, and around 85% were male. Earlier anti-PD-1, anti-PD-L1 or anti-CTLA-4 therapy was permitted; over 35% had received some.

As concerns this clone: As yet, its antigen is unknown.

General observations from the study: Also present in some nonresponders was a low level of normalized T-cell clonal expansion.

The investigators sampled blood at baseline, at cycle 4 day 1, and at cycle 7 day 1. The repertoire was sequenced with immunoSEQ multiplex PCR; TCRdb's copy has only in-frame clones and lacks some. Here the sample spans 50,000 to 75,000 clones, roughly 87% being singletons. V lost 0 bases to trimming and J lost 0 bases, with 8 bases between them. Germline loops: CDR1 SGHNT, CDR2 YYREEE (reference sequence). The CDR3 is made up of 15 amino acids. This sample comprised CD4+ or CD8+ T cells sorted from blood, obtained in a trial of the OX40 agonist ivuxolimab. The sequence derives from an adult with an advanced solid tumor such as melanoma, head and neck, liver or kidney cancer. The J gene is TRBJ2-3, the V gene TRBV5-4, with D perhaps TRBD2 (5 bases). The CDR3 loop is CASSLARESTDTQYF. CDR3 in DNA: TGTGCCAGCAGCTTGGCCCGGGAAAGCACAGATACGCAGTATTTT.